This is a list of T cell receptor beta chains from one sample in a study of T cell changes during pregnancy in multiple sclerosis. Assay used: immunoSEQ multiplex PCR; TCRdb lists only in-frame clones, some missing. The repertoire holds about 75,000 clones, with about 90% as singletons. Material: CD4+ T cells from peripheral blood mononuclear cells, obtained before pregnancy. Source of these receptors: a female donor with multiple sclerosis, enrolled in a pregnancy study. Both conserved end residues are part of each CDR3. Fields, in order: V gene, CDR3 protein.

v_gene: TRBV28; CDR3aa: CASSLLSFRREDFAPYEQYF
v_gene: TRBV30; CDR3aa: CAWSVFELAGGLRYQETQYF
v_gene: TRBV11-2; CDR3aa: CASSVGTRNQETQYF
v_gene: TRBV11-2; CDR3aa: CASSFRSAPGGETQYF
v_gene: TRBV7-2; CDR3aa: CAILSNSVRGEQFF
v_gene: TRBV5-1; CDR3aa: CASSSSPGGVSSSGNTIYF
v_gene: TRBV29-1; CDR3aa: CSVSPGTGGYEQYF
v_gene: TRBV7-2; CDR3aa: CASRLTTTSGAYEQYF
v_gene: TRBV5-1; CDR3aa: CASSREGLSPYNEQFF
v_gene: TRBV7-9; CDR3aa: CASSFQTAAREKLFF
v_gene: TRBV25-1; CDR3aa: CASIGALDSNSNQPQHF
v_gene: TRBV2; CDR3aa: CASTKSLNTEAFF
v_gene: TRBV28; CDR3aa: CASSFLTGTGKRGSNQPQHF
v_gene: TRBV19; CDR3aa: CASSSGDSYNEQFF
v_gene: TRBV7-9; CDR3aa: CASSIRLGIPNEQFF